This entry lists 29 T cell receptor beta chains sequenced from one sample in a study of graft-versus-host responses after intestinal transplantation. Assay used: immunoSEQ multiplex PCR; TCRdb lists only in-frame clones, some missing. The sample holds about 45,000 clones, 91% seen once. Sequences were derived from PBMCs, sampled 524 days after transplant. These receptors originate from a human patient who received an intestinal transplant, so some T cells may come from the graft donor.

This chain connects TRBV29-1 to TRBJ2-1; D is perhaps TRBD2 (5 bases). Per the germline V gene, CDR1 is SQVTM and CDR2 is ANQGSEA. There are 14 residues in the CDR3. Trimming left V 2 bases short and J 1 base short, with 9 bases between. CDR3 region: CSVEKRRSYNEQFF. The CDR3, as DNA: TGCAGCGTTGAAAAGCGGAGGTCCTACAATGAGCAGTTCTTC.

The chain links TRBV4-3 to TRBJ2-1; D not certain. This CDR3 comprises 13 residues. CDR1 and CDR2 (germline): LGHNA, YSLEER. Trimming took 0 bases from V and 9 from J, leaving 9 bases between them. The CDR3 spells CASSQDGFSEQFF. The DNA of the CDR3 is TGCGCCAGCAGCCAAGATGGGTTTAGTGAGCAGTTCTTC.

The chain couples TRBV1 to TRBJ2-1; TRBD2 was called by the table and not checked on the DNA. TRBV1 is flagged as a pseudogene. The CDR3 contains 18 residues. The CDR3 region is CTSSQDLGTSPAHNEQFF. The CDR3 bases are TGCACCAGCAGCCAAGATCTGGGGACTAGCCCCGCTCACAATGAGCAGTTCTTC.

The chain uses TRBV10-1 and TRBJ2-5; 7 nucleotides line up with TRBD1. CDR3 length equals 15 residues. Trimming took 2 bases from V and 5 from J; bases not matched to a gene: 8. Germline values: CDR1 WNHNN, CDR2 SYGVQD (reference sequence). In DNA, the CDR3 is TGCGCCAGCAGTGAGCACCGATCAGGGGGTGAGACCCAGTACTTC. It codes for CASSEHRSGGETQYF.

J is TRBJ2-2 and V is TRBV18, with D tentatively TRBD2 (6 bases). The V end lost 1 base, the J end lost 5 bases, and 14 bases lay between the germline ends. CDR1 KGHSH and CDR2 LQKENI come from the germline V gene. The CDR3 runs to 16 residues. This CDR3 is CASSPLVTGETGELFF. The CDR3 DNA is TGTGCCAGCTCACCACTTGTTACGGGGGAGACCGGGGAGCTGTTTTTT.

This chain joins TRBV5-1 and TRBJ1-1; 9 positions match TRBD1. Trimming took 3 bases from V and 4 from J; bases not matched to a gene: 7. CDR3 length: 15 residues. Germline values: CDR1 SGHRS, CDR2 YFSETQ. The CDR3 coding sequence is TGCGCCAGCAGCTCGGGACAGGGAGGGGGCACTGAAGCTTTCTTT. The encoded protein is CASSSGQGGGTEAFF. The variable domain in full, with the rest retrieved from reference TRBV5-1 and TRBJ1-1, is KAGVTQTPRYLIKTRGQQVTLSCSPISGHRSVSWYQQTPGQGLQFLFEYFSETQRNKGNFPGRFSGRQFSNSRSEMNVSTLELGDSALYLCASSSGQGGGTEAFFGQGTRLTVV.

CDR3 in DNA: TGTGCCATCAGACAGGGGGCGCGTGAAAAACTGTTTTTT. Encoded protein: CAIRQGAREKLFF. V gene TRBV10-3 combines with J gene TRBJ1-4, with 9 nucleotides matching TRBD1. V lost 6 bases to trimming and J lost 7 bases; unmatched junction nucleotides: 3. The germline gives CDR1 ENHRY, CDR2 SYGVKD. This CDR3 contains 13 residues.

This chain joins TRBV7-3 and TRBJ2-1; TRBD1 matches 7 bases. The CDR3 runs to 13 residues. With V trimmed by 5 bases and J by 6 bases, 4 bases remained unmatched. In germline, CDR1 is SGHTA, CDR2 FQGTGA. The CDR3 nucleotides are TGTGCCAGCAGCCCCGACAGGGTCAATGAGCAGTTCTTC. Translating gives CASSPDRVNEQFF.

The chain carries TRBV6-5 and TRBJ2-5, with D possibly TRBD2 on 6 matching bases. This CDR3 contains 16 residues. V gave up 2 bases and J gave up 1 base, with 14 bases separating them. Germline values: CDR1 MNHEY, CDR2 SVGAGI. DNA for the CDR3: TGTGCCAGCAGTTACGGGTTAGCGGATCCCCAAGAGACCCAGTACTTC. Amino acid sequence: CASSYGLADPQETQYF.

The J gene is TRBJ1-2, the V gene TRBV19; D is unclear. The CDR3 contains 16 residues. Deletions cut 6 bases from V and 3 bases from J, with 20 bases between. CDR1 is LNHDA and CDR2 is SQIVND in the germline V gene (reference sequence). The CDR3 sequence is CASSSLLGRADYGYTF. DNA of the CDR3: TGTGCCAGTAGCTCTCTCCTCGGTAGGGCCGACTATGGCTACACCTTC. The full variable domain, with the rest looked up from reference TRBV19 and TRBJ1-2, is DGGITQSPKYLFRKEGQNVTLSCEQNLNHDAMYWYRQDPGQGLRLIYYSQIVNDFQKGDIAEGYSVSREKKESFPLTVTSAQKNPTAFYLCASSSLLGRADYGYTFGSGTRLTVV.

This chain links TRBV5-1 with TRBJ2-7; 10 nucleotides agree with TRBD2. CDR3 length: 16 residues. CDR1 and CDR2 (germline): SGHRS, YFSETQ. J gave up 4 bases and V 1 base, and 8 bases lay outside the gene matches. The CDR3 sequence: CASSLLSRTSGYEQYF. Written as DNA, the CDR3 is TGCGCCAGCAGCTTGCTCAGTAGGACTAGCGGTTACGAGCAGTACTTC. Filled out from reference TRBV5-1 and TRBJ2-7, the complete variable domain reads KAGVTQTPRYLIKTRGQQVTLSCSPISGHRSVSWYQQTPGQGLQFLFEYFSETQRNKGNFPGRFSGRQFSNSRSEMNVSTLELGDSALYLCASSLLSRTSGYEQYFGPGTRLTVT.

V is TRBV28 and J is TRBJ2-7; D remains ambiguous. This CDR3 has 13 amino acids. Germline V gives CDR1 MDHEN, CDR2 SYDVKM. With 3 bases removed from V and 0 bases from J, the gap between germline ends came to 6 bases. DNA for the CDR3: TGTGCCAGCAGTTTCATGCCCTCCTACGAGCAGTACTTC. This codes for CASSFMPSYEQYF. The full variable domain, completed using reference TRBV28 and TRBJ2-7, is DVKVTQSSRYLVKRTGEKVFLECVQDMDHENMFWYRQDPGLGLRLIYFSYDVKMKEKGDIPEGYSVSREKKERFSLILESASTNQTSMYLCASSFMPSYEQYFGPGTRLTVT.

The gene calls are TRBV25-1 and TRBJ2-1, with D possibly matching TRBD2 (5 bases). The CDR3 runs 13 residues. Deletions cut 2 bases from V and 9 bases from J, with 11 bases between. The germline V gene encodes CDR1 MGHDK and CDR2 SYGVNS. CDR3 sequence reads: CASSEVRDSEQFF. As DNA, the CDR3 is TGTGCCAGCAGTGAAGTACGGGATAGTGAGCAGTTCTTC. Looking up the rest from reference TRBV25-1 and TRBJ2-1 gives the full variable domain: EADIYQTPRYLVIGTGKKITLECSQTMGHDKMYWYQQDPGMELHLIHYSYGVNSTEKGDLSSESTVSRIRTEHFPLTLESARPSHTSQYLCASSEVRDSEQFFGPGTRLTVL.

The V and J genes are TRBV5-1 and TRBJ2-2; D tentatively reads TRBD1 or TRBD2 (5 bases each). CDR1 SGHRS and CDR2 YFSETQ come from the germline V gene. The CDR3 runs 18 residues. Trimming shortened V by 4 bases and J by 6 bases, and 25 bases separated the two germline ends. In DNA, the CDR3 is TGCGCCAGCAGCCCACTGGTTTGGAGGACATCCAAGGCCGGGGAGCTGTTTTTT. It yields the protein CASSPLVWRTSKAGELFF.

Details on this clone: One end of the junction varies from germline; a read error may be responsible. The same CDR3 can be traced to other DNA sequences in this sample. The DNA for the CDR3 is TGCGCCACCAGCAGAGATGGAGGGGGACAGGGCAATCAGCCCCAGCATTTT. Translating gives CATSRDGGGQGNQPQHF. The chain couples TRBV15 to TRBJ1-5, with 8 bases aligning to TRBD1. This CDR3 region has 17 residues. Germline CDR1 is LNHNV and CDR2 is YYDKDF (reference sequence). Complete variable domain (other parts from reference TRBV15 and TRBJ1-5): DAMVIQNPRYQVTQFGKPVTLSCSQTLNHNVMYWYQQKSSQAPKLLFHYYDKDFNNEADTPDNFQSRRPNTSFCFLDIRSPGLGDTAMYLCATSRDGGGQGNQPQHFGDGTRLSIL.

The chain employs TRBV2 and TRBJ1-4; 7 bases are a match to TRBD1. The V and J ends lost 4 bases and 2 bases, in that order; junction bases with no gene match: 7. Germline loops: CDR1 SNHLY, CDR2 FYNNEI. This CDR3 region has 16 residues. Here the CDR3 reads CASSGDEGATNEKLFF. The CDR3 bases are TGTGCCAGCAGTGGAGACGAGGGGGCTACTAATGAAAAACTGTTTTTT.

This clone was seen a single time. V gene TRBV12-1 combines with J gene TRBJ2-3; the table's D call, TRBD2, has no DNA check behind it. TRBV12-1 is a pseudogene segment. The CDR3 runs 17 residues. CDR3 amino acids: CASSFARLAGATDTQYF. CDR3 nucleotides: TGTGCCAGCAGCTTTGCCCGACTAGCGGGAGCTACAGATACGCAGTATTTT.

The V and J genes are TRBV10-1 and TRBJ2-1, with 10 bases matching TRBD2. This CDR3 comprises 16 residues. The germline V gene has CDR1 WNHNN and CDR2 SYGVQD (reference sequence). Trimming at V came to 2 bases and at J to 3 bases, leaving 4 bases not matched to a gene. The CDR3 reads CASSEGVAGGYNEQFF. DNA of the CDR3: TGCGCCAGCAGTGAGGGGGTAGCGGGAGGCTACAATGAGCAGTTCTTC.

The gene calls are TRBV7-9 and TRBJ2-7; D unclear. The CDR3 is made up of 11 amino acids. The V end was cut by 5 bases, the J end by 8 bases, with 10 bases between. CDR1 is SEHNR and CDR2 is FQNEAQ in the germline V gene (reference sequence). The CDR3 sequence is CASSQSEKQYF. The CDR3, as DNA: TGTGCCAGCAGCCAATCCGAAAAGCAGTACTTC.

This clone was observed once. The rearrangement uses TRBV11-3 and TRBJ2-7; no clear D. V gave up 8 bases and J gave up 6 bases, with 8 bases separating them. The CDR3 runs 10 residues. Germline V gives CDR1 SGHNT, CDR2 YENEEA. The CDR3 nucleotides are TGTGCCAGCGGCTGGAGCGAGCAGTACTTC. Amino acid sequence: CASGWSEQYF.

This chain joins TRBV18 and TRBJ1-5; D unresolved. The germline gives CDR1 KGHSH, CDR2 LQKENI. This CDR3 has 14 residues. Trimming removed 5 bases at V and 3 bases at J, with 11 bases between. In nucleotides, the CDR3 is TGTGCCAGCTCAGCCCAACGGGACAATCAGCCCCAGCATTTT. Translated: CASSAQRDNQPQHF. Looking up the rest from reference TRBV18 and TRBJ1-5 gives the full variable domain: NAGVMQNPRHLVRRRGQEARLRCSPMKGHSHVYWYRQLPEEGLKFMVYLQKENIIDESGMPKERFSAEFPKEGPSILRIQQVVRGDSAAYFCASSAQRDNQPQHFGDGTRLSIL.

The J gene is TRBJ2-3, the V gene TRBV27; D is possibly TRBD2 (6 bases). V gave up 8 bases and J gave up 3 bases, with 18 bases separating them. The CDR3 has 15 amino acids. Germline V gene sequence: CDR1 MNHEY, CDR2 SMNVEV (reference sequence). The CDR3 nucleotides are TGTGCCAGCGGACCCTTAGTGGCGGGAACAGATACGCAGTATTTT. This encodes CASGPLVAGTDTQYF.

This chain links TRBV11-3 with TRBJ1-1; D unresolved. This CDR3 region has 13 residues. The germline V gene encodes CDR1 SGHNT and CDR2 YENEEA. The V end was cut by 2 bases, the J end by 0 bases, with 4 bases between. Written as DNA, the CDR3 is TGTGCCAGCAGCTTAACCTTGAACACTGAAGCTTTCTTT. This translates into CASSLTLNTEAFF.

This chain uses TRBV5-1 with TRBJ2-3; TRBD1 agrees at 7 bases. This CDR3 spans 17 amino acids. Germline V gene lookup returns CDR1 SGHRS and CDR2 YFSETQ. V lost 3 bases and J lost 3; bases outside the gene matches: 13. CDR3 loop: CASSSNLVSGGTDTQYF. The CDR3 DNA follows: TGCGCCAGCAGCTCAAATTTAGTCTCAGGGGGAACAGATACGCAGTATTTT.

The V gene is TRBV7-3, the J gene TRBJ2-2, with TRBD1 identical over 12 bases. V was pared by 2 bases and J by 4 bases, with 5 bases of the junction left unmatched. Germline CDR1 is SGHTA and CDR2 is FQGTGA. The CDR3 has 17 amino acids. The CDR3 is CASSLSGQGAFTGELFF. CDR3 coding DNA: TGTGCCAGCAGCTTATCGGGACAGGGGGCATTCACCGGGGAGCTGTTTTTT.

The chain links TRBV27 to TRBJ1-3; D is perhaps TRBD1 (5 bases). Trimming cost V 6 bases and J 5 bases, with 14 bases left between them. This CDR3 spans 14 amino acids. CDR1 and CDR2 (germline): MNHEY, SMNVEV (reference sequence). In DNA form, the CDR3 reads TGTGCCAGCAGCCACATCGGGGGAAGAAACACCATATATTTT. It translates to CASSHIGGRNTIYF.

This sequence joins TRBV19 and TRBJ1-1; D is unclear. V was shortened by 3 bases and J by 8 bases, with 10 bases between the two germline ends. The CDR3 has 12 amino acids. CDR1 is LNHDA and CDR2 is SQIVND in the germline V gene (reference sequence). CDR3 sequence: CASSIGPLEAFF. CDR3 nucleotide sequence: TGTGCCAGTAGTATTGGACCGTTAGAAGCTTTCTTT.

The chain couples TRBV9 to TRBJ2-1, with a tentative D call TRBD1 (5 bases). Trimming cost V 0 bases and J 3 bases, with 7 bases left between them. CDR3 size: 14 residues. The germline V gene has CDR1 SGDLS and CDR2 YYNGEE. The CDR3 coding sequence is TGTGCCAGCAGCGTAGAACAGGACTACAATGAGCAGTTCTTC. It specifies CASSVEQDYNEQFF.

This clone showed up just once. The CDR3, as DNA: TGTGCCTGGAGTGTACCCCAGGCGGTTCGCCGCACAGATACGCAGTATTTT. This codes for CAWSVPQAVRRTDTQYF. This chain links TRBV30 with TRBJ2-3, with no clear D. Germline assignment: CDR1 GTSNPN and CDR2 SVGIG (reference sequence). Trimming removed 0 bases at V and 1 base at J, with 17 bases between. The CDR3 is 17 residues long. Based on the CDR3 plus reference TRBV30 and TRBJ2-3, the full variable domain is SQTIHQWPATLVQPVGSPLSLECTVEGTSNPNLYWYRQAAGRGLQLLFYSVGIGQISSEVPQNLSASRPQDRQFILSSKKLLLSDSGFYLCAWSVPQAVRRTDTQYFGPGTRLTVL.